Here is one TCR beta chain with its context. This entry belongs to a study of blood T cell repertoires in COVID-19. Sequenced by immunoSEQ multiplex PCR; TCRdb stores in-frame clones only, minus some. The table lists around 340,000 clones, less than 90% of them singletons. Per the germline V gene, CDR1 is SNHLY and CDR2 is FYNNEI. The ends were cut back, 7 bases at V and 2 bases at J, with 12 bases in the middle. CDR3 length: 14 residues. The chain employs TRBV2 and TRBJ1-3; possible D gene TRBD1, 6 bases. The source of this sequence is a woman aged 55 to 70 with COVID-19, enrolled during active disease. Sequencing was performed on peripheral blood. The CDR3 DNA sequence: TGTGCCAGCAAGGACAGAGGCGCTGGAAACACCATATATTTT. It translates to CASKDRGAGNTIYF.